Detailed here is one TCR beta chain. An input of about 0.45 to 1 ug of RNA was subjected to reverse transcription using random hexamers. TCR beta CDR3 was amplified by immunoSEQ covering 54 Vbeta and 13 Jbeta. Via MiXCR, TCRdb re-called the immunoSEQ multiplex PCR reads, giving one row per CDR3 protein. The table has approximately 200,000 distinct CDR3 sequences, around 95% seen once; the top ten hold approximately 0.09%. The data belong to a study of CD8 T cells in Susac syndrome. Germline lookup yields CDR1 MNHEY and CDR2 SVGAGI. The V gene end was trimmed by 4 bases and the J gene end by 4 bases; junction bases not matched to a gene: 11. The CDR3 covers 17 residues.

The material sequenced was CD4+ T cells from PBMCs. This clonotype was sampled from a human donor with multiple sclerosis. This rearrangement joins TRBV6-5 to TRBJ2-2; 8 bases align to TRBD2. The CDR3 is CASSFWRRGEVTGELFF. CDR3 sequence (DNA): TGTGCCAGCAGTTTCTGGCGGCGGGGGGAGGTCACCGGGGAGCTGTTTTTT.